These 28 T cell receptor beta chains were all obtained from the same sample, sequenced in a study of OX40 agonist ivuxolimab in advanced cancers. Profiled with immunoSEQ multiplex PCR; TCRdb holds only in-frame clones, not every one. The table has 92,000 or so clones, 70% to 90% seen once. This specimen was CD4+ or CD8+ T cells sorted from blood, taken in a trial of the OX40 agonist ivuxolimab. These receptors originate from an adult with an advanced solid tumor such as melanoma, head and neck, liver or kidney cancer.

The gene calls are TRBV7-9 and TRBJ2-3; D is ambiguous. Germline CDR1 reads SEHNR; CDR2 reads FQNEAQ (reference sequence). V lost 2 bases to trimming and J lost 9 bases, with 9 bases between them. The CDR3 covers 12 residues. CDR3: CASSLPVGTQYF. CDR3 DNA sequence: TGTGCCAGCAGCTTACCTGTGGGGACGCAGTATTTT.

J is TRBJ1-2 and V is TRBV29-1; D is ambiguous. The V gene's germline CDR1 is SQVTM and CDR2 ANQGSEA. V was pared by 6 bases and J by 3 bases, with 8 bases between. The CDR3 totals 11 residues. The CDR3 reads CSVGYDYGYTF. CDR3 nucleotide sequence: TGCAGCGTCGGGTATGACTATGGCTACACCTTC.

This rearrangement joins TRBV6-4 to TRBJ2-1; tentative D call: TRBD2 (6 bases). Per germline, CDR1 MRHNA and CDR2 SNTAGT. Trimming removed 6 bases at V and 8 bases at J, with 23 bases between. This CDR3 is built from 16 residues. CDR3 nucleotide sequence: TGTGCCAGCAGGGAGGGGAAGCCTAGAACTCGGGATGAGCAGTTCTTC. Protein product: CASREGKPRTRDEQFF.

In this sample, this clone turned up once. This chain links TRBV6-6 with TRBJ1-3, with D uncertain. From germline, CDR1 is MNHNY and CDR2 SVGAGI (reference sequence). This CDR3 spans 15 amino acids. Trimming shortened V by 1 base and J by 0 bases, and 7 bases separated the two germline ends. Here the CDR3 reads CASSYLKDSGNTIYF. In nucleotides, the CDR3 is TGTGCCAGCAGTTACTTAAAAGACTCTGGAAACACCATATATTTT.

The CDR3 is CASSLNLGNPYGYTF. The CDR3 region has the DNA TGTGCCAGCAGCTTAAATTTGGGGAATCCCTATGGCTACACCTTC. V is TRBV7-9 and J is TRBJ1-2; D remains ambiguous. Trimming removed 2 bases at V and 4 bases at J, with 14 bases between. CDR3 size: 15 residues. CDR1 and CDR2 from the germline V gene are SEHNR and FQNEAQ (reference sequence).

The chain combines TRBV5-1 with TRBJ1-2; tentatively, D is TRBD1 (6 bases). The germline V gene has CDR1 SGHRS and CDR2 YFSETQ. The ends were cut back, 1 base at V and 0 bases at J, with 13 bases in the middle. CDR3 length equals 16 residues. CDR3: CASSLQGQAANYGYTF. CDR3 DNA: TGCGCCAGCAGCTTGCAGGGGCAGGCCGCTAACTATGGCTACACCTTC.

J is TRBJ2-6 and V is TRBV7-9, with no clear D. The V gene lost 5 bases and the J gene lost 5 bases, with 22 bases spanning the gap. The CDR3 loop spans 18 amino acids. Germline CDR1 reads SEHNR; CDR2 reads FQNEAQ (reference sequence). The CDR3 spells CASSSGEYHESRANVLTF. The CDR3 nucleotides are TGTGCCAGCAGCAGTGGGGAATACCATGAAAGTCGGGCCAACGTCCTGACTTTC.

The chain uses TRBV27 and TRBJ1-2; unclear D gene. Deletions cut 8 bases from V and 4 bases from J, with 20 bases between. Looked up from germline, CDR1 is MNHEY and CDR2 is SMNVEV (reference sequence). The CDR3 loop spans 15 amino acids. The CDR3: CASSYSRGYSYGYTF. CDR3 DNA: TGTGCCAGCTCCTATTCCCGGGGATACTCCTATGGCTACACCTTC.

The chain joins TRBV19 to TRBJ2-1, with D tentatively TRBD2 (6 bases). The CDR3 contains 13 residues. Looked up from germline, CDR1 is LNHDA and CDR2 is SQIVND (reference sequence). With 3 bases removed from V and 8 bases from J, the gap between germline ends came to 11 bases. Here the CDR3 reads CASSIRPSDEQFF. CDR3 nucleotides: TGTGCCAGTAGTATTCGCCCTAGCGATGAGCAGTTCTTC.

The chain links TRBV6-5 to TRBJ1-5; tentatively, D is TRBD1 (5 bases). V was trimmed by 2 bases and J by 2 bases, leaving 10 bases between them. The CDR3 spans 15 residues. Germline values: CDR1 MNHEY, CDR2 SVGAGI. CDR3 DNA: TGTGCCAGCAGTTACCTCGGGGGACGCAATCAGCCCCAGCATTTT. This sequence encodes CASSYLGGRNQPQHF.

V gene TRBV27 combines with J gene TRBJ2-1; possibly TRBD1 for D (5 bases). The germline gives CDR1 MNHEY, CDR2 SMNVEV (reference sequence). The germline V and J ends were trimmed by 6 bases and 2 bases, with 20 bases remaining between them. The CDR3 is made up of 17 amino acids. As DNA, the CDR3 is TGTGCCAGCAGCAACCACCTAACAGGCAGAACCTACAATGAGCAGTTCTTC. The encoded protein is CASSNHLTGRTYNEQFF.

This clone appeared a single time. CDR3 DNA: TGCAGCGTGGGGGGCCCTAGCGGGAACCAAGAGACCCAGTACTTC. This gives the protein CSVGGPSGNQETQYF. The chain employs TRBV29-1 and TRBJ2-5; 9 bases are shared with TRBD2. After removal of 6 bases from V and 0 bases from J, the junction contained 8 bases not matched to a gene. Per germline, CDR1 SQVTM and CDR2 ANQGSEA. The CDR3 is made up of 15 amino acids. Drawing the rest from reference TRBV29-1 and TRBJ2-5, the complete variable domain is SAVISQKPSRDICQRGTSLTIQCQVDSQVTMMFWYRQQPGQSLTLIATANQGSEATYESGFVIDKFPISRPNLTFSTLTVSNMSPEDSSIYLCSVGGPSGNQETQYFGPGTRLLVL.

The chain links TRBV19 to TRBJ2-7; D is possibly TRBD1 (6 bases). Germline CDR1 LNHDA, CDR2 SQIVND (reference sequence). The CDR3 length is 13 residues. Trimming took 7 bases from V and 3 from J, leaving 13 bases between them. The CDR3, as DNA: TGTGCCAGTAAACAACAGGGTGTCTACGAGCAGTACTTC. This encodes CASKQQGVYEQYF.

The V gene is TRBV11-3, the J gene TRBJ2-2; 13 nucleotides match TRBD2. V trimming: 4 bases; J trimming: 4 bases; junction bases outside the gene matches: 9. CDR1 and CDR2 from the germline V gene are SGHNT and YENEEA. The CDR3 is 18 residues long. The CDR3 sequence: CASSSRTSGSQSTGELFF. For the CDR3, the DNA is TGTGCCAGCAGCTCAAGGACTAGCGGGAGTCAGAGCACCGGGGAGCTGTTTTTT. The variable domain in full, with the rest retrieved from reference TRBV11-3 and TRBJ2-2, is EAGVVQSPRYKIIEKKQPVAFWCNPISGHNTLYWYLQNLGQGPELLIRYENEEAVDDSQLPKDRFSAERLKGVDSTLKIQPAELGDSAVYLCASSSRTSGSQSTGELFFGEGSRLTVL.

DNA for the CDR3: TGTGCCAGCAGTTACCCCGCTGGGGAGAGGGGTCAGCCCCAGCATTTT. This gives the protein CASSYPAGERGQPQHF. The genes are TRBV6-5 and TRBJ1-5; a possible D gene is TRBD1 (5 bases). The CDR3 consists of 16 residues. The germline V and J ends were trimmed by 2 bases and 6 bases, with 17 bases remaining between them. From germline, CDR1 is MNHEY and CDR2 SVGAGI.

This chain links TRBV11-3 with TRBJ2-7; TRBD2 might be the D (5 bases). CDR1 and CDR2 (germline): SGHNT, YENEEA. The CDR3 runs to 12 residues. Deletions cut 1 base from V and 6 bases from J, with 7 bases between. The CDR3 loop is CASSLGRSEQYF. Here the CDR3 DNA reads TGTGCCAGCAGCTTAGGGAGGTCCGAGCAGTACTTC.

This chain links TRBV7-9 with TRBJ2-7; 8 bases line up with TRBD1. The V segment lost 6 bases and the J segment 2 bases; nucleotides outside the gene matches: 12. This CDR3 has 16 amino acids. Germline assignment: CDR1 SEHNR and CDR2 FQNEAQ (reference sequence). CDR3 nucleotides: TGTGCCAGCAGATTGTTTACCGGGACAGGTCCCTACGAGCAGTACTTC. It specifies CASRLFTGTGPYEQYF.

The CDR3 DNA is TGTGCCAGCAGCTGGGGACACGGGGGGAACACTGAAGCTTTCTTT. Its protein is CASSWGHGGNTEAFF. The rearrangement uses TRBV5-5 and TRBJ1-1; tentatively, D is TRBD1 (6 bases). V was shortened by 3 bases and J by 1 base, with 13 bases between the two germline ends. There are 15 residues in the CDR3. The germline gives CDR1 SGHKS, CDR2 YYEKEE (reference sequence).

J is TRBJ2-1 and V is TRBV2; 9 bases map to TRBD2. V dropped 6 bases and J dropped 3; count of bases not matched to a gene: 3. The germline V gene has CDR1 SNHLY and CDR2 FYNNEI. The CDR3 is 14 amino acids. This chain's CDR3 is CASRLAGVYNEQFF. CDR3 nucleotides: TGTGCCAGCAGGTTAGCGGGGGTCTACAATGAGCAGTTCTTC.

The rearrangement links TRBV6-6 to TRBJ2-7; 12 positions agree with TRBD2. Germline values: CDR1 MNHNY, CDR2 SVGAGI (reference sequence). The CDR3 loop spans 16 amino acids. The V gene end was trimmed by 2 bases and the J gene end by 4 bases; junction bases not matched to a gene: 6. The DNA of the CDR3 is TGTGCCAGCAGTTACCTCGCGCTAGCGGGAGGGTACGAGCAGTACTTC. This codes for CASSYLALAGGYEQYF.

V is TRBV19 and J is TRBJ1-2, with D uncertain. Germline CDR1 is LNHDA and CDR2 is SQIVND (reference sequence). The CDR3 consists of 13 residues. V lost 1 base to trimming and J lost 6 bases, with 9 bases between them. The CDR3 DNA follows: TGTGCCAGTAGTATAGTATTGGGAGATGGCTACACCTTC. It is translated as CASSIVLGDGYTF.

The table lists this clone with a count of one. The V call is TRBV9, the J call TRBJ2-7; TRBD1 matches at 9 bases. Germline V gene sequence: CDR1 SGDLS, CDR2 YYNGEE. J lost 2 bases, V lost 4 bases, and 4 bases had no gene match. This CDR3 contains 14 residues. CDR3: CASSIGTGTYEQYF. CDR3 coding DNA: TGTGCCAGCAGCATCGGGACAGGGACCTACGAGCAGTACTTC.

This clone was observed a handful of times. This chain links TRBV19 with TRBJ1-5; 7 positions match TRBD1. This CDR3 has 16 amino acids. J was trimmed by 3 bases and V by 5 bases; bases with no gene match: 10. Germline V CDR1 and CDR2: LNHDA, SQIVND (reference sequence). This chain's CDR3 is CASSRPSRGNNQPQHF. The CDR3 nucleotides are TGTGCCAGTAGTCGGCCCAGCAGGGGGAACAATCAGCCCCAGCATTTT.

The rearrangement joins TRBV11-2 to TRBJ1-3, with TRBD1 identical over 7 bases. The length of the CDR3 is 14 residues. V lost 5 bases to trimming and J lost 2 bases; unmatched junction nucleotides: 3. Germline loops: CDR1 SGHAT, CDR2 FQNNGV. CDR3 sequence (DNA): TGTGCCAGCAGCCCCGGGACAGCTGGAAACACCATATATTTT. It encodes CASSPGTAGNTIYF.

The chain joins TRBV19 to TRBJ2-7, with D possibly being TRBD1 (5 bases). The CDR3 totals 14 residues. Germline V CDR1 and CDR2: LNHDA, SQIVND (reference sequence). V was trimmed by 1 base and J by 6 bases, leaving 13 bases between them. This CDR3 is CASSIAQGKGEQYF. In DNA, the CDR3 is TGTGCCAGTAGTATAGCCCAGGGTAAGGGCGAGCAGTACTTC.

The rearrangement links TRBV28 to TRBJ1-4; D is undetermined. CDR1 is MDHEN, CDR2 SYDVKM, per germline. This CDR3 is built from 15 residues. V lost 6 bases to trimming and J lost 0 bases, with 11 bases between them. CDR3 in DNA: TGTGCCAGCAGCTCCGTTCACGCAACTAATGAAAAACTGTTTTTT. Translated: CASSSVHATNEKLFF.

The chain has TRBV7-9 and TRBJ2-7; D is possibly TRBD2 (6 bases). This CDR3 comprises 14 residues. Germline CDR1 reads SEHNR; CDR2 reads FQNEAQ (reference sequence). V was clipped by 1 base and J by 4 bases, with 11 bases between them. In DNA, the CDR3 is TGTGCCAGCAGCTTAGAGGGCCGGGGGTACGAGCAGTACTTC. As protein: CASSLEGRGYEQYF.

The J gene is TRBJ2-3, the V gene TRBV5-4; tentative D call: TRBD1 (6 bases). V lost 4 bases and J 4 bases, leaving 7 bases between the germline ends. Germline loops: CDR1 SGHNT, CDR2 YYREEE (reference sequence). The length of the CDR3 is 12 residues. The CDR3 region has the DNA TGTGCCAGCAGCCCAGGGGCAGATACGCAGTATTTT. It specifies CASSPGADTQYF.